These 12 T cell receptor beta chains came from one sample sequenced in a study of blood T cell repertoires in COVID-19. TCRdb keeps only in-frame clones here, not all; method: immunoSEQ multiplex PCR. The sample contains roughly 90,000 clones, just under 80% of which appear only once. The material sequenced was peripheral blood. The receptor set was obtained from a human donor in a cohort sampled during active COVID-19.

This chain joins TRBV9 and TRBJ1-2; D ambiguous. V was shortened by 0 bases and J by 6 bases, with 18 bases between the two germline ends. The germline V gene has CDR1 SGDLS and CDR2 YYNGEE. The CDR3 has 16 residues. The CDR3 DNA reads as TGTGCCAGCAGCGTAGCTGTGAGCCTAAGTTCGAATGGCTACACCTTC. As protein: CASSVAVSLSSNGYTF.

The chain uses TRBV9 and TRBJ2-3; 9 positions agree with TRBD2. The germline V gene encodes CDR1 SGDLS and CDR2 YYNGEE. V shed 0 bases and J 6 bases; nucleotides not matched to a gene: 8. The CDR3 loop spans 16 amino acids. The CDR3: CASSVAAGGQLDTQYF. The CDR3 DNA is TGTGCCAGCAGCGTAGCTGCGGGGGGGCAACTTGATACGCAGTATTTT.

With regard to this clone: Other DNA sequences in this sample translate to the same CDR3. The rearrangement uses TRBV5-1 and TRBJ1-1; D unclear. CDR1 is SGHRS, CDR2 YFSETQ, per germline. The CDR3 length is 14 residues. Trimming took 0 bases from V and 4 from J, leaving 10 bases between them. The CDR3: CASSLGGLGTEAFF. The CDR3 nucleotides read TGCGCCAGCAGCTTGGGAGGTCTGGGCACTGAAGCTTTCTTT.

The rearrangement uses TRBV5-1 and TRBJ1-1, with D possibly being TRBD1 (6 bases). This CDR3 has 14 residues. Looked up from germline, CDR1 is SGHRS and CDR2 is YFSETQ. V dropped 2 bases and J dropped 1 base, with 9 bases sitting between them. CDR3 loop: CASSFNRENTEAFF. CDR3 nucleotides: TGCGCCAGCAGCTTTAACAGGGAGAACACTGAAGCTTTCTTT.

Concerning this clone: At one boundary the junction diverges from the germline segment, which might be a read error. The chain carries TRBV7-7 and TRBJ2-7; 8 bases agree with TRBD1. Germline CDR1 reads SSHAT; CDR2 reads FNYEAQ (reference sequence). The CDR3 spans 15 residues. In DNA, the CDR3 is TGTGCTAGCAGCTTAAATCAGGGGGCGAACTACGAGCAGTACTTC. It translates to CASSLNQGANYEQYF.

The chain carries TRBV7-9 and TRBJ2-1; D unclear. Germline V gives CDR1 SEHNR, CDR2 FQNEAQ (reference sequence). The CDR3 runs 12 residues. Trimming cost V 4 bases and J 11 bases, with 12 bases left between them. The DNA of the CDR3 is TGTGCCAGCAGCTCTGACTCCCCAAAGCAGTTCTTC. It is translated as CASSSDSPKQFF.

CDR3 sequence reads: CASSPSGSQPQHF. CDR3 nucleotides: TGTGCCAGCTCACCAAGCGGGAGCCAGCCCCAGCATTTT. V is TRBV18 and J is TRBJ1-5; D remains ambiguous. The CDR3 extends over 13 amino acids. Trimming pared 2 bases from V and 7 bases from J, leaving 9 bases between. Germline V gives CDR1 KGHSH, CDR2 LQKENI.

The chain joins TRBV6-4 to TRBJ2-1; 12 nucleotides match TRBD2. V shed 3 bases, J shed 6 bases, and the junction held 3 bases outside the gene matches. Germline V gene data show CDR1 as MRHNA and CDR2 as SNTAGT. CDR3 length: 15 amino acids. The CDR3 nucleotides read TGTGCCAGCAGTGAGTCACTAGCGGGAGGCAATGAGCAGTTCTTC. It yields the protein CASSESLAGGNEQFF.

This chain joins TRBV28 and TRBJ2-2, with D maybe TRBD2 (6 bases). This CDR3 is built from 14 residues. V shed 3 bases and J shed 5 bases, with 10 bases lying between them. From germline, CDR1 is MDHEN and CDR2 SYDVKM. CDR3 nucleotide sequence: TGTGCCAGCAGTTTGGGGGGTAGGACCGGGGAGCTGTTTTTT. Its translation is CASSLGGRTGELFF.

For the CDR3, the DNA is TGCGCCAGCAAGGTGGGCCCTAGCACAGATACGCAGTATTTT. Translating gives CASKVGPSTDTQYF. The rearrangement uses TRBV5-1 and TRBJ2-3, with D unclear. Between the trimmed V and J ends, which lost 6 bases and 0 bases, there was a span of 11 bases. The germline gives CDR1 SGHRS, CDR2 YFSETQ. This CDR3 region has 14 residues.

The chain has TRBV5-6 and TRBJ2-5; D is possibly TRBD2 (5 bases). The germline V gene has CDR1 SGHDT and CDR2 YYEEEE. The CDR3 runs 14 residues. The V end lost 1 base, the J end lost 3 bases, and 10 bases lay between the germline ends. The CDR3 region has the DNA TGTGCCAGCAGCTTGCGTGAGGGAGAAGAGACCCAGTACTTC. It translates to CASSLREGEETQYF.

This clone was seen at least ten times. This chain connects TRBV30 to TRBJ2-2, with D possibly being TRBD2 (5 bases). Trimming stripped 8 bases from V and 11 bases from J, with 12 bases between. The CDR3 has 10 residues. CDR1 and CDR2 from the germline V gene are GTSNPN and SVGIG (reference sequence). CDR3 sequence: CAVGEGELFF. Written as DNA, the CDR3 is TGTGCCGTAGGCGAGGGTGAGCTGTTTTTT.